This T cell receptor (beta chain) was sequenced for a study of patients and donors after allogeneic stem cell transplantation. The CDR3 loop spans 15 amino acids. V lost 6 bases and J lost 0; bases outside the gene matches: 5. Per the germline V gene, CDR1 is MNHEY and CDR2 is SMNVEV (reference sequence). TCRdb itself ran the RT-PCR reads through MiXCR, one entry per CDR3 protein. Of over 350,000 distinct CDR3 sequences listed, approximately 16% were seen once; the top ten hold over 6%. The clonotype comes from a human donor who was either an allogeneic HSCT recipient or a stem cell or donor lymphocyte infusion donor (not recorded which). It is not recorded whose cells these are; they may come from a transplant donor. The sequencing sample was made of blood, either unsorted or a sorted T cell fraction (not recorded which). The V call is TRBV27, the J call TRBJ1-3; 7 bases are a match to TRBD1. CDR3 DNA: TGTGCCAGCAGCAGACAGGGACTCTCTGGAAACACCATATATTTT. Its protein product is CASSRQGLSGNTIYF.